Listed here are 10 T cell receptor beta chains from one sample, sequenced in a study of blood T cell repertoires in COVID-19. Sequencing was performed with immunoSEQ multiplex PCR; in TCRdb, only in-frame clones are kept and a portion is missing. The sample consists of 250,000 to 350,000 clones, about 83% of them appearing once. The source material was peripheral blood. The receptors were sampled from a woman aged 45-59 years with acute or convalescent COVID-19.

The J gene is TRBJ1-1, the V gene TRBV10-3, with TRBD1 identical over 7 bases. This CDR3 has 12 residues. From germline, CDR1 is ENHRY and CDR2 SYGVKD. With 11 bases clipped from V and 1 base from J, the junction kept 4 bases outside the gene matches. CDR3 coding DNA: TGTGCCGCGGGACAGCAGAACACTGAAGCTTTCTTT. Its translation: CAAGQQNTEAFF.

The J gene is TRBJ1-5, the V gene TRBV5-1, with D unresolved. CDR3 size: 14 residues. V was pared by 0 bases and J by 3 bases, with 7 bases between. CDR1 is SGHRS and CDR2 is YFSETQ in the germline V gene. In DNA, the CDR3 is TGCGCCAGCAGCTTGGACGGGATCAATCAGCCCCAGCATTTT. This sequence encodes CASSLDGINQPQHF.

In DNA form, the CDR3 reads TGCGCCAGCAGCTGGACAGGGTTCTCCACAGATACGCAGTATTTT. This gives the protein CASSWTGFSTDTQYF. This rearrangement joins TRBV5-1 to TRBJ2-3; TRBD1 aligns across 8 bases. Germline V gene sequence: CDR1 SGHRS, CDR2 YFSETQ. CDR3 length: 15 residues. V gave up 3 bases and J gave up 2 bases; unmatched junction bases: 5.

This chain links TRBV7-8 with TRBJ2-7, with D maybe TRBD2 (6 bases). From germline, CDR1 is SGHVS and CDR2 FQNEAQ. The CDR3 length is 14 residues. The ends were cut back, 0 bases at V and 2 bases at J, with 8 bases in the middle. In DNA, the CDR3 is TGTGCCAGCAGCTTAGCTGGGAGGACCTACGAGCAGTACTTC. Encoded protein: CASSLAGRTYEQYF.

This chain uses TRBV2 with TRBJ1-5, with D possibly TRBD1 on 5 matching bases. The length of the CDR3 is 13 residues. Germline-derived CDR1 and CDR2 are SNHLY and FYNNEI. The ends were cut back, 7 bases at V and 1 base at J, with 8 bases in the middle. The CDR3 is CASTRQSNQPQHF. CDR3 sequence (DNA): TGTGCCAGCACCCGACAGAGCAATCAGCCCCAGCATTTT.

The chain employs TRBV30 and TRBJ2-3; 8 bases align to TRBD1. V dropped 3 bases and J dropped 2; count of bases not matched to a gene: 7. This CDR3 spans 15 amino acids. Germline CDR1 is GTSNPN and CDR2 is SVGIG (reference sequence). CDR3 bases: TGTGCCTGGAGCACTATGGGACAGGTCACAGATACGCAGTATTTT. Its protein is CAWSTMGQVTDTQYF.

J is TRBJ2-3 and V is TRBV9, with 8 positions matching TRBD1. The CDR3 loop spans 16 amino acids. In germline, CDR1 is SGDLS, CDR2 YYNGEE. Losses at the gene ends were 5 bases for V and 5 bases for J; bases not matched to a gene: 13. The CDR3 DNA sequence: TGTGCCAGCAGTAGGACCTCAGGGACAGGTGGAGATACGCAGTATTTT. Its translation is CASSRTSGTGGDTQYF.

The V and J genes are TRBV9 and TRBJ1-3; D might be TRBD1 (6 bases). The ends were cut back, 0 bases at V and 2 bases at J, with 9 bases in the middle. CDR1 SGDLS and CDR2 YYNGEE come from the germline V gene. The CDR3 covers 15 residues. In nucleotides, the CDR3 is TGTGCCAGCAGCGTAGGTTCAGGGGCTGGAAACACCATATATTTT. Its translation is CASSVGSGAGNTIYF.

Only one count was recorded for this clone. CDR3 amino acids: CAISESEGLDTYEQYF. The DNA of the CDR3 is TGTGCCATCAGTGAGTCCGAGGGACTTGATACCTACGAGCAGTACTTC. The chain couples TRBV10-3 to TRBJ2-7; D might be TRBD2 (6 bases). V shed 0 bases and J shed 2 bases, with 14 bases lying between them. This CDR3 is 16 amino acids long. The germline V gene has CDR1 ENHRY and CDR2 SYGVKD.

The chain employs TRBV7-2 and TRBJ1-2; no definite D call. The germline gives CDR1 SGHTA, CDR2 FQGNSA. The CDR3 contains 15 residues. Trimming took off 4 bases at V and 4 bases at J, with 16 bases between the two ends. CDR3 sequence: CASSSGALLTYGYTF. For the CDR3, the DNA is TGTGCCAGCAGCTCGGGAGCGCTGCTTACCTATGGCTACACCTTC.